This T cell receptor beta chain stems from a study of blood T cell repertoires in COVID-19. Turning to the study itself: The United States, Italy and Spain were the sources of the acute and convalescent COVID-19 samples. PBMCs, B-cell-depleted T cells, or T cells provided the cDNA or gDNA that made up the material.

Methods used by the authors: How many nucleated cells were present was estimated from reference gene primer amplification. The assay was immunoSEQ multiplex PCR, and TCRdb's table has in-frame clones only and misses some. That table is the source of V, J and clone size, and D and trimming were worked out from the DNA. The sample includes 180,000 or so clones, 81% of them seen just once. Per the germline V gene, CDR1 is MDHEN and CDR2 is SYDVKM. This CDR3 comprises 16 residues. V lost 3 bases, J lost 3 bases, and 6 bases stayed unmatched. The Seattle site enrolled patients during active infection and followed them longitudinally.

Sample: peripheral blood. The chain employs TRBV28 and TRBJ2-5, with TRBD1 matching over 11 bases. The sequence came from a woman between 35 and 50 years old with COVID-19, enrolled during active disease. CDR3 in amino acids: CASSLYGQGAKETQYF. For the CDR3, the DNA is TGTGCCAGCAGTTTGTATGGACAGGGGGCGAAAGAGACCCAGTACTTC.